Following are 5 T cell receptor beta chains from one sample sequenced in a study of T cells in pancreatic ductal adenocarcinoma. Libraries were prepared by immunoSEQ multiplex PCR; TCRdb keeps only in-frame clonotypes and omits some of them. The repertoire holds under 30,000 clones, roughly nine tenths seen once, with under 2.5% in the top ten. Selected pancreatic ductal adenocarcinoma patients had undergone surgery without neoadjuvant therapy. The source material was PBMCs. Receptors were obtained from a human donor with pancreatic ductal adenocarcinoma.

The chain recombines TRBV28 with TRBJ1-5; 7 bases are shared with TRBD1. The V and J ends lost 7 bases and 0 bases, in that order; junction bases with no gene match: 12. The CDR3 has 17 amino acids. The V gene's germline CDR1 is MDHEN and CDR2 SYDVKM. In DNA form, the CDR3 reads TGTGCCAGCATCAGGACAGGTCGGAGATATAGCAATCAGCCCCAGCATTTT. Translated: CASIRTGRRYSNQPQHF.

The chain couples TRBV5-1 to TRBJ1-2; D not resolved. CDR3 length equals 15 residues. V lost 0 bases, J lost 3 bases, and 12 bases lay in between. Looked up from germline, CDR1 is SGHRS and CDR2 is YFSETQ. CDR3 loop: CASSLDSRRYYGYTF. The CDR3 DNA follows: TGCGCCAGCAGCTTGGATTCGAGAAGATACTATGGCTACACCTTC.

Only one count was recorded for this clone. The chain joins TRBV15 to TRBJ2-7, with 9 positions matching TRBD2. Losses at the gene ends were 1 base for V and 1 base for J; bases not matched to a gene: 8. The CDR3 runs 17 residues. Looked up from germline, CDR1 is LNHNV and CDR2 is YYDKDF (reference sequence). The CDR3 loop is CATSRAAASGKSYEQYF. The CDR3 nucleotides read TGTGCCACCAGCAGAGCCGCTGCTAGCGGGAAGTCCTACGAGCAGTACTTC.

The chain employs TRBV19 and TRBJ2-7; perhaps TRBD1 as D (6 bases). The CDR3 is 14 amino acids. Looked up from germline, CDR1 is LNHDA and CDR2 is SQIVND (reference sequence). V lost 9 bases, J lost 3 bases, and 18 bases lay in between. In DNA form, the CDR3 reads TGTGCCAGCAGGGAAACAGGGTTTAGCTACGAGCAGTACTTC. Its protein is CASRETGFSYEQYF.

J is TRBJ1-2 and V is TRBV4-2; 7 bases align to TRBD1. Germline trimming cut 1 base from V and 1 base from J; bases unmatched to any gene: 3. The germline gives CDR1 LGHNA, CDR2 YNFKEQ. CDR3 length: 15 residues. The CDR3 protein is CASSQVGTDNYGYTF. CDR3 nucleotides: TGTGCCAGCAGCCAAGTCGGGACAGATAACTATGGCTACACCTTC.